The T cell receptor (beta chain) under discussion was sequenced for a study of cytomegalovirus exposure and HLA in healthy donors. The study's findings and limits: Some V segments (TRBV6-2 and TRBV6-3 among them) were excluded as indistinguishable.

Germline-derived CDR1 and CDR2 are ENHRY and SYGVKD. Trimming removed 9 bases from V and 1 base from J; junction bases left unmatched: 9. CDR3 length: 14 amino acids. The PCR used 60 Vbeta and 13 Jbeta primers. The data were produced by immunoSEQ multiplex PCR, yet TCRdb's version contains in-frame clones alone and is incomplete. Seen here are about 87,000 clones, over 70% observed once, and the top ten hold about a fifth. This clone appeared a single time. Its antigen is unknown. The TCR sequence derives from a man aged 30 to 39 in good health and CMV-seropositive. The J gene is TRBJ2-7, the V gene TRBV10-3; TRBD2 matches 7 bases. The material sequenced was PBMCs. The CDR3 nucleotides read TGTGCCATGGGGGGTGCTAGCGGATCCTACGAGCAGTACTTC. Translating it yields CAMGGASGSYEQYF.